This TCR beta chain was captured in a study of T cell responses to AZD1222 COVID-19 vaccine (dated by TCRdb to the early 2020s). Regarding the complete study: AZD1222 recipients with second doses at about 4 weeks or about 12 weeks were pooled, because spike-specific TCR depth and breadth did not differ between schedules. Trial participants were enrolled by age into 18-55, 56-69 and 70-plus year subgroups, with roughly 160, 29 and 62 TCR-sequenced participants respectively. TCR sequencing was performed for about 240 trial participants, of whom about 200 were given two doses of AZD1222 and about 25 were given two doses of MenACWY control vaccine.

General study outcomes and caveats: Most participants were white British and females outnumbered males, and the authors suggested that clonal diversity may have been underestimated. In the small 56-69-year group, the increase in depth fell short of significance, most likely because of low power. Spike-specific TCR breadth and depth rose significantly after two AZD1222 doses compared with day 0 and with MenACWY recipients. Nearly half of unique spike-specific TCRs reportedly recognized epitopes outside regions mutated in the B.1.351 and B.1.1.7 variants. Conclusions about previously exposed vaccinees were limited because only six or seven AZD1222 recipients were SARS-CoV-2 seropositive at baseline. Vaccine-associated CD4 TCRs spanned the whole spike protein, with dominant responses in regions 160-218 and 743-854. Because no samples from the day 14 peak response were available, repertoires could be characterized only after the peak T cell response.

This clone was found a few times. What this receptor recognizes is not known. There are no base qualities to consult, and no much larger clone falls within one base. The CDR3 regions of human TCRbeta chains were analyzed by immunosequencing. The authors' analysis ran thus. Repertoire TCRs were matched against a reference library of SARS-CoV-2-specific TCRs generated with the MIRA antigen-specificity platform. Breadth was defined as the fraction of unique TCRs that were SARS-CoV-2-associated. Depth was defined as the fraction of total T cells that were SARS-CoV-2-associated. Using the MIRA data, every spike-specific TCR was mapped to the spike region that the TCR reacted to and assigned to either a CD4 or a CD8 class. Log10-transformed breadth and depth values were compared by one-way ANOVA with Sidak's multiple comparisons tests. Not all clones reach the TCRdb copy of this immuneACCESS table, which keeps in-frame sequences only. Checked studies attribute under half of the gap to unresolved V genes and leave the rest unexplained. V and J calls and clone size are those listed in that table; D and trimming were worked out from the DNA. This sample has roughly 100,000 clones in its table, and around nine tenths of those were observed once. Together, the top ten hold 2% to 3% of the sample.

The time point label, read with the paper, signifies: baseline before first vaccination. The vaccinee samples were drawn from two UK trials, COV001 and COV002, one of which was a single-blind randomized controlled phase 2/3 trial testing AZD1222 (ChAdOx1 nCoV-19) in healthy adults. For TCRbeta chain sequencing, PBMC samples were collected from trial participants at day 0 and at day 28 after the second dose. The CDR3, from cysteine to phenylalanine, totals 16 residues. Of the read, only the CDR3 DNA is kept; its 48 bases are in frame from base 1. CDR1 and CDR2 are read off the germline V gene (reference sequence) as WNHNN and SYGVQD. V is pruned by 2 bases and J by 1 base, leaving 3 bases of the junction without a gene match.

The clonotype was recovered from an adult in good health. The chain couples TRBV10-1 to TRBJ2-3; 10 bases in the junction line up with TRBD2. The sequences come from peripheral blood, collected on day 0 of AZD1222 vaccination. Here is the DNA: TGCGCCAGCAGTGAGGGTCTAGCGGGGGGCACAGATACGCAGTATTTT. It translates as CASSEGLAGGTDTQYF.